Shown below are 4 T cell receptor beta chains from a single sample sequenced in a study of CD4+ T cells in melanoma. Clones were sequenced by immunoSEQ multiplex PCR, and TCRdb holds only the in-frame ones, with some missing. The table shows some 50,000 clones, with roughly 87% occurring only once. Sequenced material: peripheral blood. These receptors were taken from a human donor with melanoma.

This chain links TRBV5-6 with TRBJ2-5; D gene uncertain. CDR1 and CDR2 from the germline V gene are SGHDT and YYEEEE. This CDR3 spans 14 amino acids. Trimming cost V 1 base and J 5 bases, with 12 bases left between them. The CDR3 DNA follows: TGTGCCAGCAGCTTGCGGGTAATATGGGAGACCCAGTACTTC. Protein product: CASSLRVIWETQYF. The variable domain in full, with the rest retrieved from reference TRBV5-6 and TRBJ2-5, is DAGVTQSPTHLIKTRGQQVTLRCSPKSGHDTVSWYQQALGQGPQFIFQYYEEEERQRGNFPDRFSGHQFPNYSSELNVNALLLGDSALYLCASSLRVIWETQYFGPGTRLLVL.

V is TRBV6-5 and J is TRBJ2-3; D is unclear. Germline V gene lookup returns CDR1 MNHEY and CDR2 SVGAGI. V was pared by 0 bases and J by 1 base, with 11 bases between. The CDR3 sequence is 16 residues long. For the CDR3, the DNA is TGTGCCAGCAGTTACTCGAGTTCGCCTGGCACAGATACGCAGTATTTT. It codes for CASSYSSSPGTDTQYF.

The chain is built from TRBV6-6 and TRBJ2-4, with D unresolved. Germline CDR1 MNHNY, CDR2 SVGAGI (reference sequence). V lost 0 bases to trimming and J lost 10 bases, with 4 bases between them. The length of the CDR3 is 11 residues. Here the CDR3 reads CASSYSDIQYF. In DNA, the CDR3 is TGTGCCAGCAGTTACTCGGATATTCAGTACTTC.

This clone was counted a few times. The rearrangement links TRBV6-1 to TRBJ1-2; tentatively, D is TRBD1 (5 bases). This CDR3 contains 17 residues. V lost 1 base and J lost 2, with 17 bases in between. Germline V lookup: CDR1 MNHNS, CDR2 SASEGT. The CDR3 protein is CASSEGTGTLANYGYTF. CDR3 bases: TGTGCCAGCAGTGAAGGCACAGGTACCCTGGCAAACTATGGCTACACCTTC.